The rows below give T cell receptor beta chains drawn from one sample of a study of OX40 agonist ivuxolimab in advanced cancers. The repertoire was sequenced with immunoSEQ multiplex PCR; TCRdb's copy has only in-frame clones and lacks some. The top ten hold 12% of the sample, which has about 42,000 clones, 75% to 90% seen once. Material: CD4+ or CD8+ T cells sorted from blood, obtained in a trial of the OX40 agonist ivuxolimab. These receptors all come from an adult with an advanced solid tumor such as melanoma, head and neck, liver or kidney cancer. CDR3s include the opening cysteine and the closing phenylalanine or tryptophan. The order of the fields is V gene, J gene, clone size, D gene, CDR3 DNA, CDR3 protein. The D gene is left open where the match is weak. Size is omitted from some rows. Given values are once, few, many or a class for expanded clones.

v_gene: TRBV6-6
j_gene: TRBJ2-7
abundance: .
d_gene: .
CDR3nt: TGTGCCAGCAGTTACGGGTCGGGACAATACGAGCAGTACTTC
CDR3aa: CASSYGSGQYEQYF

v_gene: TRBV7-9
j_gene: TRBJ1-1
abundance: .
d_gene: TRBD1
CDR3nt: TGTGCCAGCAGCTTGCAGGGGGCATCAGGTGAAGCTTTCTTT
CDR3aa: CASSLQGASGEAFF

v_gene: TRBV9
j_gene: TRBJ2-1
abundance: medium-sized
d_gene: .
CDR3nt: TGTGCCAGCTCGGCCCCGGGGTACAATGAGCAGTTCTTC
CDR3aa: CASSAPGYNEQFF

v_gene: TRBV4-2
j_gene: TRBJ1-5
abundance: .
d_gene: .
CDR3nt: TGTGCCAGCAGCCAAGGGATGGGGGGCCGGCAGCCCCAGCATTTT
CDR3aa: CASSQGMGGRQPQHF

v_gene: TRBV4-1
j_gene: TRBJ1-5
abundance: .
d_gene: .
CDR3nt: TGCGCCAGCAGCCCAAGAGCCCTTAGCAATCAGCCCCAGCATTTT
CDR3aa: CASSPRALSNQPQHF

v_gene: TRBV27
j_gene: TRBJ1-5
abundance: .
d_gene: .
CDR3nt: TGTGCCAGCAGTTTAAACCCAAGCAATCAGCCCCAGCATTTT
CDR3aa: CASSLNPSNQPQHF

v_gene: TRBV15
j_gene: TRBJ1-1
abundance: .
d_gene: .
CDR3nt: TGTGCCACCAGCAGAGCCAGGGAGAGAGGGACTGAAGCTTTCTTT
CDR3aa: CATSRARERGTEAFF

v_gene: TRBV7-9
j_gene: TRBJ2-2
abundance: .
d_gene: TRBD2
CDR3nt: TGTGCCAGCAGCGGGGCGGGACTAGCTCCCGGGGAGCTGTTTTTT
CDR3aa: CASSGAGLAPGELFF

v_gene: TRBV15
j_gene: TRBJ1-4
abundance: .
d_gene: .
CDR3nt: TGTGCCACCAGCAGAGATAAGGGCTCGGCAACTAATGAAAAACTGTTTTTT
CDR3aa: CATSRDKGSATNEKLFF

v_gene: TRBV9
j_gene: TRBJ2-2
abundance: .
d_gene: TRBD2
CDR3nt: TGTGCCAGCAGCGTGTCGAGCGGGAGCACCGGGGAGCTGTTTTTT
CDR3aa: CASSVSSGSTGELFF

v_gene: TRBV19
j_gene: TRBJ1-2
abundance: .
d_gene: TRBD1
CDR3nt: TGTGCCAGTAGTTTGAGACAGGGGACTAACTATGGCTACACCTTC
CDR3aa: CASSLRQGTNYGYTF

v_gene: TRBV5-4
j_gene: TRBJ2-1
abundance: .
d_gene: TRBD2
CDR3nt: TGTGCCAGCAGCTTACCGGGACTAGCGGGGGGTGGGGATGAGCAGTTCTTC
CDR3aa: CASSLPGLAGGGDEQFF

v_gene: TRBV7-7
j_gene: TRBJ2-7
abundance: .
d_gene: TRBD1
CDR3nt: TGTGCCAGCAGCCTAGGGACAGGGAACTACGAGCAGTACTTC
CDR3aa: CASSLGTGNYEQYF

v_gene: TRBV5-1
j_gene: TRBJ1-4
abundance: .
d_gene: .
CDR3nt: TGCGCCAGCAGAGGCAGCCTCGGATTAAATGAAAAACTGTTTTTT
CDR3aa: CASRGSLGLNEKLFF

v_gene: TRBV4-1
j_gene: TRBJ2-7
abundance: .
d_gene: .
CDR3nt: TGCGCCAGCAGCCAAGCCCGGGTCAACTACGAGCAGTACTTC
CDR3aa: CASSQARVNYEQYF

v_gene: TRBV10-3
j_gene: TRBJ2-3
abundance: .
d_gene: TRBD2
CDR3nt: TGTGCCATCAGCACCGGGACTAGCGGGAGTTATACGCAGTATTTT
CDR3aa: CAISTGTSGSYTQYF

v_gene: TRBV4-3
j_gene: TRBJ1-1
abundance: .
d_gene: .
CDR3nt: TGCGCCAGCAGCCAAGGGGGGGCAAAGAACACTGAAGCTTTCTTT
CDR3aa: CASSQGGAKNTEAFF

v_gene: TRBV15
j_gene: TRBJ2-1
abundance: .
d_gene: .
CDR3nt: TGTGCCACCAGCAGAGATTCTACGGGTGGGCAGTTCTTC
CDR3aa: CATSRDSTGGQFF

v_gene: TRBV7-8
j_gene: TRBJ2-1
abundance: .
d_gene: .
CDR3nt: TGTGCCAGCAGCACCCGGGCGTACAATGAGCAGTTCTTC
CDR3aa: CASSTRAYNEQFF

v_gene: TRBV7-3
j_gene: TRBJ2-7
abundance: medium-sized
d_gene: .
CDR3nt: TGTGCCAGCAGCATGGTGGGAGGCGAGCAGTACTTC
CDR3aa: CASSMVGGEQYF

v_gene: TRBV27
j_gene: TRBJ2-1
abundance: .
d_gene: TRBD1
CDR3nt: TGTGCCAGCACTGGGATGGACAGGGGTACGGAATCGTGGTTCTTC
CDR3aa: CASTGMDRGTESWFF

v_gene: TRBV6-1
j_gene: TRBJ2-5
abundance: .
d_gene: .
CDR3nt: TGTGCCAGCAGTGAAGTGACCTTGGGCCCCCAAGAGACCCAGTACTTC
CDR3aa: CASSEVTLGPQETQYF

v_gene: TRBV4-1
j_gene: TRBJ2-5
abundance: .
d_gene: TRBD2
CDR3nt: TGCGCCAGCAGCGCCCTAGCGGGAGGAGCGGAGACCCAGTACTTC
CDR3aa: CASSALAGGAETQYF

v_gene: TRBV28
j_gene: TRBJ2-7
abundance: .
d_gene: .
CDR3nt: TGTGCCAGCAGTTTAGTCGGCCAGGGTCCCCCCTACGAGCAGTACTTC
CDR3aa: CASSLVGQGPPYEQYF

v_gene: TRBV6-5
j_gene: TRBJ1-5
abundance: .
d_gene: .
CDR3nt: TGTGCCAGCAGTCTTCAGGGGAGACAGCCCCAGCATTTT
CDR3aa: CASSLQGRQPQHF

v_gene: TRBV2
j_gene: TRBJ1-1
abundance: .
d_gene: TRBD1
CDR3nt: TGTGCCAGCGGCTGGGACAGGGGGAACACTGAAGCTTTCTTT
CDR3aa: CASGWDRGNTEAFF

v_gene: TRBV19
j_gene: TRBJ1-2
abundance: .
d_gene: .
CDR3nt: TGTGCCACCAAGGCCGGGCGCGGCTACACCTTC
CDR3aa: CATKAGRGYTF

v_gene: TRBV19
j_gene: TRBJ2-7
abundance: .
d_gene: TRBD2
CDR3nt: TGTGCCAGTACCGGGGGGAGCTCCTACGAGCAGTACTTC
CDR3aa: CASTGGSSYEQYF

v_gene: TRBV29-1
j_gene: TRBJ2-7
abundance: .
d_gene: .
CDR3nt: TGCAGCGTAGAGGGGGACTCGGACGAGCAGTACTTC
CDR3aa: CSVEGDSDEQYF

v_gene: TRBV4-2
j_gene: TRBJ2-1
abundance: .
d_gene: .
CDR3nt: TGTGCCAGCAGCCACACGACCACCCGGGAGCAGTTCTTC
CDR3aa: CASSHTTTREQFF

v_gene: TRBV15
j_gene: TRBJ2-5
abundance: .
d_gene: .
CDR3nt: TGTGCCACCAGCAGAGATCGGGTCCCCGGGGAGACCCAGTACTTC
CDR3aa: CATSRDRVPGETQYF

v_gene: TRBV6-1
j_gene: TRBJ2-7
abundance: .
d_gene: .
CDR3nt: TGTGCCAGCACCACCAGCTACGAGCAGTACTTC
CDR3aa: CASTTSYEQYF

v_gene: TRBV15
j_gene: TRBJ1-2
abundance: .
d_gene: TRBD1
CDR3nt: TGTGCCACCAGCATCAAGGGGGCTCTCTATGGCTACACCTTC
CDR3aa: CATSIKGALYGYTF

v_gene: TRBV21-1
j_gene: TRBJ2-7
abundance: .
d_gene: .
CDR3nt: TGTGCCAGCAGCGACCGGACAGGATGGGATGACGAGCAGTACTTC
CDR3aa: CASSDRTGWDDEQYF

v_gene: TRBV5-1
j_gene: TRBJ2-7
abundance: few
d_gene: .
CDR3nt: TGCGCCAGCAGCGGGGGCTACGAGCAGTACTTC
CDR3aa: CASSGGYEQYF

v_gene: TRBV5-6
j_gene: TRBJ1-1
abundance: .
d_gene: .
CDR3nt: TGTGCCAGCAGCTTTGTCACTGAAGCTTTCTTT
CDR3aa: CASSFVTEAFF

v_gene: TRBV5-6
j_gene: TRBJ2-7
abundance: once
d_gene: .
CDR3nt: TGTGCCAGCAGCGGGGATTACTCCTACGAGCAGTACTTC
CDR3aa: CASSGDYSYEQYF

v_gene: TRBV27
j_gene: TRBJ2-3
abundance: .
d_gene: TRBD1
CDR3nt: TGTGCCAGCAGTTCGAGCCGGACAGGGTGGATCGCAGATACGCAGTATTTT
CDR3aa: CASSSSRTGWIADTQYF

v_gene: TRBV7-9
j_gene: TRBJ1-4
abundance: .
d_gene: .
CDR3nt: TGTGCCAGCAGCTTAGGATGGGGGCGCGACGAAAAACTGTTTTTT
CDR3aa: CASSLGWGRDEKLFF

v_gene: TRBV11-2
j_gene: TRBJ2-3
abundance: .
d_gene: .
CDR3nt: TGTGCCAGCAGCCCGAGCACAGATACGCAGTATTTT
CDR3aa: CASSPSTDTQYF

v_gene: TRBV4-1
j_gene: TRBJ1-5
abundance: .
d_gene: .
CDR3nt: TGCGCCAGCAGCCAAGGAGGTCTCATGAATCAGCCCCAGCATTTT
CDR3aa: CASSQGGLMNQPQHF

v_gene: TRBV6-4
j_gene: TRBJ1-1
abundance: .
d_gene: .
CDR3nt: TGTGCCAGCAGTGACTCAGGTCTGGGCGGGGATGCTTTCTTT
CDR3aa: CASSDSGLGGDAFF

v_gene: TRBV7-9
j_gene: TRBJ2-7
abundance: .
d_gene: .
CDR3nt: TGTGCCAGCAGCTTCAAGACTGCATTATCCTACGAGCAGTACTTC
CDR3aa: CASSFKTALSYEQYF

v_gene: TRBV27
j_gene: TRBJ2-2
abundance: .
d_gene: .
CDR3nt: TGTGCCAGCAGTTCCCCCGACAGGGAGGAGTACACCGGGGAGCTGTTTTTT
CDR3aa: CASSSPDREEYTGELFF

v_gene: TRBV4-1
j_gene: TRBJ2-2
abundance: .
d_gene: .
CDR3nt: TGCGCTTCTGGGGCTAGCGCCACCGGGGAGCTGTTTTTT
CDR3aa: CASGASATGELFF

v_gene: TRBV27
j_gene: TRBJ2-5
abundance: .
d_gene: TRBD2
CDR3nt: TGTGCCAGCAGCTATCGGTGGCGGGGGGGAGAGACCCAGTACTTC
CDR3aa: CASSYRWRGGETQYF

v_gene: TRBV10-3
j_gene: TRBJ2-1
abundance: .
d_gene: TRBD1
CDR3nt: TGTGCCATCAGTGGGACAGGGGGGTCCTACAATGAGCAGTTCTTC
CDR3aa: CAISGTGGSYNEQFF

v_gene: TRBV27
j_gene: TRBJ1-2
abundance: .
d_gene: TRBD1
CDR3nt: TGTGCCAGCAGTTCTATTGGGCCCGGGACAGGGGAGGAAAGCTATGGCTACACCTTC
CDR3aa: CASSSIGPGTGEESYGYTF

v_gene: TRBV4-2
j_gene: TRBJ2-2
abundance: .
d_gene: .
CDR3nt: TGTGCCAGCAGCCAACACCCCCTGAACACCCATACCGGGGAGCTGTTTTTT
CDR3aa: CASSQHPLNTHTGELFF

v_gene: TRBV7-9
j_gene: TRBJ2-7
abundance: once
d_gene: .
CDR3nt: TGTGCCAGCAGCTCTGAATTGGGGACTCACTACGAGCAGTACTTC
CDR3aa: CASSSELGTHYEQYF

v_gene: TRBV5-6
j_gene: TRBJ2-1
abundance: .
d_gene: .
CDR3nt: TGTGCCAGCGGGATGATGAGCTCCTACAATGAGCAGTTCTTC
CDR3aa: CASGMMSSYNEQFF

v_gene: TRBV18
j_gene: TRBJ1-2
abundance: .
d_gene: .
CDR3nt: TGTGCCAGCTCCGAAGAGGTGTCGACGAAACCTAACTATGGCTACACCTTC
CDR3aa: CASSEEVSTKPNYGYTF

v_gene: TRBV30
j_gene: TRBJ2-2
abundance: once
d_gene: .
CDR3nt: TGTGCCTGGAGTGTACGGGACACCGGGGAGCTGTTTTTT
CDR3aa: CAWSVRDTGELFF

v_gene: TRBV6-5
j_gene: TRBJ2-5
abundance: .
d_gene: TRBD2
CDR3nt: TGTGCCAGCAGTTACTACTTCGGGGGGGATTTACGGACCCAGTACTTC
CDR3aa: CASSYYFGGDLRTQYF

v_gene: TRBV4-3
j_gene: TRBJ1-2
abundance: once
d_gene: .
CDR3nt: TGCGCCAGCAGCCAAAGTATAGGGTATGGCTACACCTTC
CDR3aa: CASSQSIGYGYTF

v_gene: TRBV15
j_gene: TRBJ1-3
abundance: .
d_gene: .
CDR3nt: TGTGCCACCAGCAGAGATCTTGGGATTGGAAACACCATATATTTT
CDR3aa: CATSRDLGIGNTIYF